What follows are 23 T cell receptor beta chains derived from one specimen sequenced in a study of untreated major depressive disorder (dated by TCRdb to about 2018). General study outcomes and caveats: Sequencing confirmed higher TRBV05-01 (Vbeta 5.1) usage among CD4+ T cells of depressed patients than controls, with p = 0.040 in a one-tailed test.

These receptors have no identified antigens. Library prep was done by the immunoSEQ multiplex PCR assay. In TCRdb, the immuneACCESS table is reduced to in-frame sequences with V and J assigned. These tables do not hold every clone; where another copy was compared, an unresolved V gene accounts for under half, and the others remain unexplained. For this sample the table gives some 13,000 clones, of which 90% to 95% were detected only once. The leading ten clones occupy 1.5% to 2% of the sample. The source material was CD4+ T cells from PBMCs. The receptors stem from a woman younger than 45 with major depressive disorder.

The chain links TRBV7-2 to TRBJ2-3; TRBD2 aligns across 7 bases. This CDR3 is 13 amino acids long. V shed 8 bases and J 3 bases; nucleotides not matched to a gene: 5. From germline, CDR1 is SGHTA and CDR2 FQGNSA. The CDR3 sequence is CASGDYWTDTQYF. The CDR3 DNA reads TGTGCCAGCGGGGACTACTGGACAGATACGCAGTATTTT. Full variable domain (outside the CDR3, taken from reference TRBV7-2 and TRBJ2-3): GAGVSQSPSNKVTEKGKDVELRCDPISGHTALYWYRQSLGQGLEFLIYFQGNSAPDKSGLPSDRFSAERTGGSVSTLTIQRTQQEDSAVYLCASGDYWTDTQYFGPGTRLTVL.

V is TRBV10-3 and J is TRBJ1-1; 7 bases match TRBD1. Germline CDR1 and CDR2: ENHRY and SYGVKD. V lost 4 bases, J lost 10 bases, and 9 bases stayed unmatched. The CDR3 is 13 amino acids. The CDR3 DNA sequence: TGTGCCATCAGTGGTTCAACAGGGGTTGGAGCTTTCTTT. Its protein product is CAISGSTGVGAFF.

This sequence joins TRBV7-2 and TRBJ1-5; a weak D match, TRBD1 (5 bases). Trimming shortened V by 4 bases and J by 5 bases, and 12 bases separated the two germline ends. The length of the CDR3 is 14 residues. Germline CDR1 SGHTA, CDR2 FQGNSA. The CDR3 coding sequence is TGTGCCAGCAGCTCGGACAATTCCTATCAGCCCCAGCATTTT. Amino acid sequence: CASSSDNSYQPQHF.

The chain is built from TRBV29-1 and TRBJ1-1, with D perhaps TRBD1 (5 bases). The CDR3 is made up of 13 amino acids. V was trimmed by 6 bases and J by 2 bases, leaving 13 bases between them. The germline V gene encodes CDR1 SQVTM and CDR2 ANQGSEA. The CDR3 DNA reads as TGCAGCGTCTCGTTCAGGGATAACACTGAAGCTTTCTTT. This gives the protein CSVSFRDNTEAFF.

The rearrangement joins TRBV18 to TRBJ2-7; D may be TRBD1 or TRBD2 (5 bases each). Germline CDR1 and CDR2: KGHSH and LQKENI. The CDR3 is 12 residues long. Trimming shortened V by 3 bases and J by 7 bases, and 10 bases separated the two germline ends. CDR3 nucleotide sequence: TGTGCCAGCTCACCCCGGTGGGGGGAGCAGTACTTC. It specifies CASSPRWGEQYF.

The V call is TRBV27, the J call TRBJ2-1, with D possibly being TRBD2 (5 bases). The CDR3 contains 14 residues. Germline CDR1 and CDR2: MNHEY and SMNVEV (reference sequence). The ends were cut back, 4 bases at V and 4 bases at J, with 11 bases in the middle. The DNA of the CDR3 is TGTGCCAGCAGTTCGAGAGGGCTATACAATGAGCAGTTCTTC. As protein: CASSSRGLYNEQFF.

This clone came up a few times. V usage is TRBV6-1 and J usage is TRBJ1-2; 9 bases are a match to TRBD1. This CDR3 region has 16 residues. The germline V gene has CDR1 MNHNS and CDR2 SASEGT. J lost 4 bases, V lost 1 base, and 7 bases had no gene match. The CDR3 DNA is TGTGCCAGCAGTGAAGGAGACAGGGGGTCGGGCTATGGCTACACCTTC. It codes for CASSEGDRGSGYGYTF.

The chain links TRBV4-2 to TRBJ2-5; 11 nucleotides line up with TRBD2. Per the germline V gene, CDR1 is LGHNA and CDR2 is YNFKEQ. The CDR3 sequence is 21 residues long. The J segment lost 1 base and the V segment lost 0 bases, leaving 16 bases of the junction unmatched. The CDR3 reads CASSQERLTSGKKSVQETQYF. For the CDR3, the DNA is TGTGCCAGCAGCCAAGAAAGGCTGACTAGCGGGAAAAAATCAGTCCAAGAGACCCAGTACTTC.

The chain is built from TRBV5-1 and TRBJ1-1, with D possibly TRBD1 on 5 matching bases. The CDR3 extends over 13 amino acids. Per germline, CDR1 SGHRS and CDR2 YFSETQ. V dropped 4 bases and J dropped 8 bases, with 15 bases sitting between them. CDR3 nucleotides: TGCGCCAGCAGCCCGCAAACCGGGACGGAAGCTTTCTTT. This gives the protein CASSPQTGTEAFF.

The rearrangement uses TRBV5-4 and TRBJ2-3; maybe TRBD2 (6 bases). Trimming stripped 3 bases from V and 7 bases from J, with 12 bases between. The CDR3 is made up of 13 amino acids. The V gene's germline CDR1 is SGHNT and CDR2 YYREEE (reference sequence). The DNA for the CDR3 is TGTGCCAGCAGCTCCCCTCTAGCGAATACGCAGTATTTT. Protein sequence: CASSSPLANTQYF.

The rearrangement joins TRBV5-4 to TRBJ2-7; D not resolved. The CDR3 has 12 amino acids. Between the trimmed V and J ends, which lost 0 bases and 6 bases, there was a span of 7 bases. Per germline, CDR1 SGHNT and CDR2 YYREEE (reference sequence). The CDR3 DNA reads TGTGCCAGCAGCTTGGAGGTTACCGAGCAGTACTTC. Translated, it gives CASSLEVTEQYF.

The chain links TRBV11-3 to TRBJ2-1, with D perhaps TRBD2 (6 bases). The CDR3 has 14 amino acids. In germline, CDR1 is SGHNT, CDR2 YENEEA. V was cut by 0 bases and J by 9 bases, with 12 bases left in between. The CDR3: CASSLDSGEIEQFF. DNA of the CDR3: TGTGCCAGCAGCTTAGACTCGGGAGAAATTGAGCAGTTCTTC.

The rearrangement uses TRBV29-1 and TRBJ1-2; D perhaps matches TRBD1 (6 bases). Germline V CDR1 and CDR2: SQVTM, ANQGSEA. Trimming left V 5 bases short and J 4 bases short, with 14 bases between. CDR3 length: 13 residues. CDR3 amino acids: CSVIRGGGYGYTF. CDR3 DNA: TGCAGCGTTATCCGAGGGGGTGGCTATGGCTACACCTTC.

V gene TRBV19 combines with J gene TRBJ2-1; 8 nucleotides agree with TRBD2. The CDR3 runs to 15 residues. With V trimmed by 6 bases and J by 8 bases, 12 bases remained unmatched. Germline CDR1 LNHDA, CDR2 SQIVND (reference sequence). CDR3 nucleotides: TGTGCCAGTAGATCGGGGATAGCGGGATACCATGAGCAGTTCTTC. This encodes CASRSGIAGYHEQFF.

Only a few counts were recorded for this clone. The chain uses TRBV5-4 and TRBJ2-7; no reliable D call. The CDR3 totals 13 residues. The ends were cut back, 0 bases at V and 3 bases at J, with 7 bases in the middle. The V gene's germline CDR1 is SGHNT and CDR2 YYREEE (reference sequence). CDR3 DNA sequence: TGTGCCAGCAGCTTGGAAGAGAGCTACGAGCAGTACTTC. Translating it yields CASSLEESYEQYF. Combining the CDR3 with reference TRBV5-4 and TRBJ2-7 gives the whole variable domain ETGVTQSPTHLIKTRGQQVTLRCSSQSGHNTVSWYQQALGQGPQFIFQYYREEENGRGNFPPRFSGLQFPNYSSELNVNALELDDSALYLCASSLEESYEQYFGPGTRLTVT.

This clone was counted only a few times. The chain joins TRBV29-1 to TRBJ2-7; 8 bases agree with TRBD1. Germline values: CDR1 SQVTM, CDR2 ANQGSEA. The CDR3 covers 19 residues. V trimming: 6 bases; J trimming: 0 bases; junction bases outside the gene matches: 22. The CDR3 coding sequence is TGCAGCGTCCTACCTGGGAAGGACAGGGCTTCTAAGAGCTCCTACGAGCAGTACTTC. It encodes CSVLPGKDRASKSSYEQYF.

The chain carries TRBV2 and TRBJ1-2; D gene unclear. Germline CDR1 reads SNHLY; CDR2 reads FYNNEI. This CDR3 spans 13 amino acids. Trimming cost V 5 bases and J 4 bases, with 11 bases left between them. CDR3 in amino acids: CASSPVDLYGYTF. DNA of the CDR3: TGTGCCAGCAGTCCCGTAGACCTCTATGGCTACACCTTC.

The rearrangement links TRBV7-9 to TRBJ2-7; D is undetermined. Germline loops: CDR1 SEHNR, CDR2 FQNEAQ (reference sequence). The CDR3 is 12 residues long. The V and J ends lost 5 bases and 9 bases respectively, with 14 bases between them. The CDR3 loop reads CASSMSWRVQYF. The CDR3 region has the DNA TGTGCCAGCAGCATGTCTTGGCGAGTGCAGTACTTC.

The chain recombines TRBV7-2 with TRBJ2-1, with D maybe TRBD2 (6 bases). This CDR3 is 16 amino acids long. Germline V CDR1 and CDR2: SGHTA, FQGNSA. V was shortened by 2 bases and J by 0 bases, with 11 bases between the two germline ends. The CDR3 nucleotides read TGTGCCAGCAGCTTAAGGCGGGGTTACTCCTACAATGAGCAGTTCTTC. Amino acids: CASSLRRGYSYNEQFF.

The rearrangement links TRBV15 to TRBJ2-2; 10 bases agree with TRBD2. The CDR3 covers 16 residues. V shed 1 base and J 5 bases; nucleotides not matched to a gene: 4. Germline V gives CDR1 LNHNV, CDR2 YYDKDF (reference sequence). CDR3 coding DNA: TGTGCCACCAGCAGAGCTAGCGGGAGCGGTACCGGGGAGCTGTTTTTT. This gives the protein CATSRASGSGTGELFF. The full variable domain, rest sourced from reference TRBV15 and TRBJ2-2, is DAMVIQNPRYQVTQFGKPVTLSCSQTLNHNVMYWYQQKSSQAPKLLFHYYDKDFNNEADTPDNFQSRRPNTSFCFLDIRSPGLGDTAMYLCATSRASGSGTGELFFGEGSRLTVL.

The chain joins TRBV27 to TRBJ1-1, with TRBD1 as a possible D gene (5 bases). V was clipped by 5 bases and J by 1 base, with 14 bases between them. This CDR3 is 15 amino acids long. Germline V lookup: CDR1 MNHEY, CDR2 SMNVEV (reference sequence). CDR3 nucleotides: TGTGCCAGCAGTCCTGTGACAGACTCGAACACTGAAGCTTTCTTT. Translation: CASSPVTDSNTEAFF.

This chain connects TRBV19 to TRBJ1-1, with TRBD1 as a possible D gene (5 bases). Germline V gives CDR1 LNHDA, CDR2 SQIVND (reference sequence). The length of the CDR3 is 13 residues. V lost 6 bases to trimming and J lost 1 base, with 9 bases between them. The CDR3 DNA sequence: TGTGCCAGTAGCTGGGGACGGAACACTGAAGCTTTCTTT. Translating gives CASSWGRNTEAFF.

V is TRBV30 and J is TRBJ2-1, with 7 bases matching TRBD2. From germline, CDR1 is GTSNPN and CDR2 SVGIG (reference sequence). This CDR3 contains 17 residues. V trimming: 1 base; J trimming: 6 bases; junction bases outside the gene matches: 15. Here the CDR3 reads CAWSEGIRGGSPNEQFF. In nucleotides, the CDR3 is TGTGCCTGGAGTGAAGGGATTAGGGGCGGGAGCCCCAATGAGCAGTTCTTC.